Presented here are 21 T cell receptor beta chains from one specimen sequenced in a study of neurological immune-mediated disorders. TCRdb used MiXCR to reprocess the 5' RACE reads, holding one entry per CDR3 protein. This table holds 65,000 to 75,000 distinct CDR3 sequences, roughly 4.9% found once. The sequenced material came from PBMCs. The source of these receptors is a human donor with multiple sclerosis. The donor label of this sample is uncertain.

This clonotype was seen repeatedly, ten times or more. The chain is built from TRBV20-1 and TRBJ2-7; unclear D gene. The CDR3 has 14 amino acids. CDR1 DFQATT and CDR2 SNEGSKA come from the germline V gene (reference sequence). The V end was cut by 0 bases, the J end by 2 bases, with 11 bases between. The CDR3: CSARDYGGAYEQYF. In DNA form, the CDR3 reads TGCAGTGCTAGAGATTACGGTGGGGCCTACGAGCAGTACTTC.

This clonotype was detected ten times or more. V is TRBV4-1 and J is TRBJ2-1, with 7 bases that match TRBD2. The CDR3 runs 15 residues. Looked up from germline, CDR1 is MGHRA and CDR2 is YSYEKL. Losses at the gene ends were 0 bases for V and 8 bases for J; bases not matched to a gene: 7. The CDR3 loop reads CASSQEWGGDDEQFF. As DNA, the CDR3 is TGCGCCAGCAGCCAAGAATGGGGAGGGGACGATGAGCAGTTCTTC.

This clonotype was picked up many times. The rearrangement links TRBV10-3 to TRBJ2-1; unclear D gene. This CDR3 has 13 residues. Germline V gene lookup returns CDR1 ENHRY and CDR2 SYGVKD. The germline V and J ends were trimmed by 6 bases and 8 bases, with 14 bases remaining between them. The CDR3 region is CAISETGGDEQFF. The CDR3 region has the DNA TGTGCCATCAGCGAGACCGGTGGAGATGAGCAGTTCTTC.

This clonotype has at least ten counts. This chain connects TRBV5-1 to TRBJ1-2; 8 bases are a match to TRBD1. The V gene end was trimmed by 4 bases and the J gene end by 0 bases; junction bases not matched to a gene: 5. The CDR3 totals 15 residues. CDR1 SGHRS and CDR2 YFSETQ come from the germline V gene. The CDR3 sequence is CASSPQGEPNYGYTF. The DNA of the CDR3 is TGCGCCAGCAGCCCACAGGGGGAACCTAACTATGGCTACACCTTC.

Only a few counts were recorded for this clonotype. The chain has TRBV5-1 and TRBJ1-1; 9 positions agree with TRBD1. Trimming at V came to 2 bases and at J to 6 bases, leaving 8 bases not matched to a gene. CDR3 length: 15 amino acids. Germline V gene sequence: CDR1 SGHRS, CDR2 YFSETQ. This chain's CDR3 is CASSFASTGGAEAFF. DNA of the CDR3: TGCGCCAGCAGCTTCGCCTCGACAGGGGGTGCTGAAGCTTTCTTT. The whole variable domain, remainder taken from reference TRBV5-1 and TRBJ1-1, is KAGVTQTPRYLIKTRGQQVTLSCSPISGHRSVSWYQQTPGQGLQFLFEYFSETQRNKGNFPGRFSGRQFSNSRSEMNVSTLELGDSALYLCASSFASTGGAEAFFGQGTRLTVV.

The sample holds many counts of this clonotype. V is TRBV5-1 and J is TRBJ1-4; 7 positions match TRBD1. The ends lost 7 bases at V and 2 bases at J; junction bases unmatched: 5. CDR3 length equals 14 residues. Germline values: CDR1 SGHRS, CDR2 YFSETQ. As DNA, the CDR3 is TGCGCCAGCGGAGAGACAGGGACTAATGAAAAACTGTTTTTT. Residues: CASGETGTNEKLFF.

This clonotype was detected ten times or more. The CDR3 loop reads CSANRGRSNEKLFF. The CDR3 bases are TGCAGTGCAAACAGGGGGCGGAGTAATGAAAAACTGTTTTTT. The chain combines TRBV20-1 with TRBJ1-4, with 9 bases identical to TRBD1. V gave up 6 bases and J gave up 4 bases; unmatched junction bases: 6. The CDR3 is made up of 14 amino acids. The germline CDR1 and CDR2 sequences are DFQATT and SNEGSKA (reference sequence).

This clonotype was seen many times. The CDR3 reads CSAPSPGRISEDTQYF. The CDR3 nucleotides read TGCAGTGCTCCTAGCCCAGGGCGGATCTCCGAAGATACGCAGTATTTT. The chain links TRBV20-1 to TRBJ2-3; D possibly matches TRBD1 or TRBD2 (5 bases each). Germline CDR1 is DFQATT and CDR2 is SNEGSKA (reference sequence). V lost 5 bases and J 5 bases, leaving 23 bases between the germline ends. The CDR3 runs to 16 residues.

This clonotype was recorded many times. The chain couples TRBV20-1 to TRBJ2-3; the D gene is possibly TRBD2 (5 bases). Trimming pared 1 base from V and 2 bases from J, leaving 19 bases between. Germline V gene lookup returns CDR1 DFQATT and CDR2 SNEGSKA (reference sequence). The length of the CDR3 is 17 residues. CDR3 bases: TGCAGTGCTAGAGTTCCCCTCGACGGGGAAATCACAGATACGCAGTATTTT. Translation: CSARVPLDGEITDTQYF.

This clonotype was seen a few times. V gene TRBV20-1 combines with J gene TRBJ2-5; 13 bases are shared with TRBD2. This CDR3 has 15 amino acids. V was pared by 3 bases and J by 5 bases, with 6 bases of the junction left unmatched. From germline, CDR1 is DFQATT and CDR2 SNEGSKA (reference sequence). This CDR3 reads CSASKGLAGFETQYF. The CDR3 DNA follows: TGCAGTGCTAGCAAGGGACTAGCGGGGTTTGAGACCCAGTACTTC.

The gene calls are TRBV23-1 and TRBJ1-5, with a possible D match to TRBD1 (5 bases). TRBV23-1 is an open reading frame whose function is uncertain. V was shortened by 0 bases and J by 7 bases, with 22 bases between the two germline ends. The CDR3 has 18 amino acids. Here the CDR3 reads CASSQSYLGTHTRQPQHF. The CDR3 bases are TGCGCCAGCAGTCAATCCTACCTCGGGACCCACACGCGGCAGCCCCAGCATTTT.

V usage is TRBV5-1 and J usage is TRBJ2-7; TRBD1 agrees at 8 bases. Germline CDR1 SGHRS, CDR2 YFSETQ. Trimming at V came to 2 bases and at J to 3 bases, leaving 7 bases not matched to a gene. The CDR3 is 15 amino acids. The DNA of the CDR3 is TGCGCCAGCAGCTTTTATGGACAGGGACGCTACGAGCAGTACTTC. As protein: CASSFYGQGRYEQYF.

Many counts were recorded for this clonotype. The chain links TRBV5-1 to TRBJ2-2; TRBD1 aligns across 7 bases. This CDR3 comprises 15 residues. V shed 4 bases and J 1 base; nucleotides not matched to a gene: 4. Germline-derived CDR1 and CDR2 are SGHRS and YFSETQ. The CDR3 coding sequence is TGCGCCAGCAGCACAGGACAGGTGAACACCGGGGAGCTGTTTTTT. Amino acid sequence: CASSTGQVNTGELFF.

This clonotype has at least ten counts. The chain's CDR3 is CASSQEPPEALGQETQYF. In DNA form, the CDR3 reads TGTGCCAGCAGCCAAGAACCCCCGGAAGCTCTGGGGCAAGAGACCCAGTACTTC. The rearrangement links TRBV3-1 to TRBJ2-5; D is unresolved. CDR1 LGHDT and CDR2 YNNKEL come from the germline V gene (reference sequence). The CDR3 runs 18 residues. Trimming removed 0 bases from V and 2 bases from J, with 19 bases in between.

About this clonotype itself: This clone may be a read error of a much larger clone one base away. The genes are TRBV6-6 and TRBJ2-7; D is ambiguous. Germline CDR1 reads MNHNY; CDR2 reads SVGAGI (reference sequence). The CDR3 totals 11 residues. The CDR3: CTSSYYYEQYF. The CDR3 region has the DNA TGTACCAGCAGTTATTATTACGAGCAGTACTTC.

This clonotype has ten or more counts. One base away lies a much larger clone, so this may be a sequencing read error. This CDR3 reads CTSSESGGASTDTQYF. CDR3 nucleotide sequence: TGCACCAGCAGTGAGTCCGGGGGGGCAAGCACAGATACGCAGTATTTT. The chain couples TRBV10-2 to TRBJ2-3; 8 bases match TRBD2. CDR1 is WSHSY, CDR2 SAAADI, per germline. The CDR3 extends over 16 amino acids.

This clonotype was recorded at least ten times. This chain connects TRBV7-2 to TRBJ2-1; D is ambiguous. Germline CDR1 SGHTA, CDR2 FQGNSA. This CDR3 region has 17 residues. Trimming removed 5 bases at V and 2 bases at J, with 19 bases between. CDR3 DNA: TGTGCCAGCAGCCCCTTCAGCAGCCCCGGCACCTACAATGAGCAGTTCTTC. Amino acid sequence: CASSPFSSPGTYNEQFF.

This clonotype was seen at least ten times. The V gene is TRBV3-1, the J gene TRBJ1-6, with D uncertain. This CDR3 region has 14 residues. Germline loops: CDR1 LGHDT, CDR2 YNNKEL (reference sequence). The V end was cut by 6 bases, the J end by 7 bases, with 13 bases between. CDR3 nucleotide sequence: TGTGCCAGCAGTCGGGAGCTCGCAAATTCACCCCTCCACTTT. Protein sequence: CASSRELANSPLHF. The entire variable domain, with the rest obtained from reference TRBV3-1 and TRBJ1-6, is as follows: DTAVSQTPKYLVTQMGNDKSIKCEQNLGHDTMYWYKQDSKKFLKIMFSYNNKELIINETVPNRFSPKSPDKAHLNLHINSLELGDSAVYFCASSRELANSPLHFGNGTRLTVT.

As regards this clonotype: It may be a read error: a sequence one base away is much more abundant. This sequence joins TRBV7-9 and TRBJ2-5; possibly TRBD2 for D (5 bases). Germline V lookup: CDR1 SEHNR, CDR2 FQNEAQ (reference sequence). The CDR3 spans 14 residues. Trimming took 0 bases from V and 6 from J, leaving 11 bases between them. The CDR3 loop reads CASSLAQRRKTQYF. The CDR3, as DNA: TGTGCCAGCAGCTTAGCGCAAAGGAGGAAGACCCAGTACTTC.

This clonotype showed up many times. The genes are TRBV5-1 and TRBJ2-5; TRBD1 matches at 7 bases. Germline V lookup: CDR1 SGHRS, CDR2 YFSETQ. The CDR3 has 14 amino acids. J gave up 5 bases and V 6 bases, and 10 bases lay outside the gene matches. The CDR3 nucleotides read TGCGCCAGCAATAAATGGCAGGGGGAGGAGACCCAGTACTTC. Its translation is CASNKWQGEETQYF.

This clonotype was observed many times. The chain has TRBV5-1 and TRBJ1-4; 8 nucleotides agree with TRBD1. CDR1 and CDR2 from the germline V gene are SGHRS and YFSETQ. J lost 13 bases, V lost 4 bases, and 6 bases had no gene match. The CDR3 runs to 12 residues. The CDR3 region is CASSATGGRLFF. CDR3 sequence (DNA): TGCGCCAGCAGCGCCACAGGGGGAAGACTGTTTTTT.